The clone carrying this T cell receptor (beta chain) showed up just a few times. This entry is derived from a study of cytomegalovirus exposure and HLA in healthy donors. PCR was performed using 60 Vbeta and 13 Jbeta primers. TCRdb's table, derived via immunoSEQ multiplex PCR, lists solely in-frame clones and lacks some. The sample has 150,000 to 160,000 clones; about 70% are singletons. There are 15 residues in the CDR3. CDR1 and CDR2 from the germline V gene are LGHNA and YNFKEQ. The V and J ends lost 3 bases and 2 bases respectively, with 14 bases between them. The sequenced material came from PBMCs. The rearrangement joins TRBV4-2 to TRBJ2-7; a weak D match, TRBD2 (5 bases). This clonotype was sampled from a man aged 18 to 30 in good health and CMV-seronegative. For the CDR3, the DNA is TGTGCCAGCAGCCACACCACGGACTCAACCTACGAGCAGTACTTC. The encoded protein is CASSHTTDSTYEQYF.